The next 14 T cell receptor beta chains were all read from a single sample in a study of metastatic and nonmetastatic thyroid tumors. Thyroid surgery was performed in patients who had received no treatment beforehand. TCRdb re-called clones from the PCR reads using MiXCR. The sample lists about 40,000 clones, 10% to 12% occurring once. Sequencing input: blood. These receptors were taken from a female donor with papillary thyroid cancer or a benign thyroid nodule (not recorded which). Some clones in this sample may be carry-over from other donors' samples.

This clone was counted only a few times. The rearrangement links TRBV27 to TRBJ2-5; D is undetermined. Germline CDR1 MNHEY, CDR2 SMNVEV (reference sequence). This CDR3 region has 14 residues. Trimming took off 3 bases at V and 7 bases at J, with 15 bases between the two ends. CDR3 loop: CASSFGPRHLTQYF. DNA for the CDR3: TGTGCCAGCAGTTTTGGACCCCGGCATCTGACCCAGTACTTC.

This CDR3 reads CASGLTVNTEAFF. CDR3 nucleotides: TGTGCCAGCGGTTTGACAGTGAACACTGAAGCTTTCTTT. J is TRBJ1-1 and V is TRBV2, with D perhaps TRBD1 (5 bases). Germline V gene sequence: CDR1 SNHLY, CDR2 FYNNEI. The V gene lost 8 bases and the J gene lost 0 bases, with 10 bases spanning the gap. The CDR3 length is 13 residues.

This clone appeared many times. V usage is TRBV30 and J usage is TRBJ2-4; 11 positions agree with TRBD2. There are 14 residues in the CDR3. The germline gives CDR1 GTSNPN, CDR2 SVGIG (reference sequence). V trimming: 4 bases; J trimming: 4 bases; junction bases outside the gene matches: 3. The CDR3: CAWTRTSGKNIQYF. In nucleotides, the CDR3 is TGTGCCTGGACTAGGACTAGCGGGAAAAACATTCAGTACTTC.

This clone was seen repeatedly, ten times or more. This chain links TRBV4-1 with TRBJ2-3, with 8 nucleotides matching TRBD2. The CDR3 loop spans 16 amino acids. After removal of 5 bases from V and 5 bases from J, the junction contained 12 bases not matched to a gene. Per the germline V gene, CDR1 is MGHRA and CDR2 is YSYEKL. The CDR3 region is CASSSPPAGALDTQYF. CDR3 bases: TGCGCCAGCAGCTCGCCCCCAGCGGGAGCTTTAGATACGCAGTATTTT.

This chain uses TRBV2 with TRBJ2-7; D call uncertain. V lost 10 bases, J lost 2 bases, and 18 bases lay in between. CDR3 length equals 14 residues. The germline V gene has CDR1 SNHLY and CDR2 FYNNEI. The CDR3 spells CAIKTTPGAYEQYF. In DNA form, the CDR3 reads TGTGCCATCAAGACAACCCCCGGTGCCTACGAGCAGTACTTC.

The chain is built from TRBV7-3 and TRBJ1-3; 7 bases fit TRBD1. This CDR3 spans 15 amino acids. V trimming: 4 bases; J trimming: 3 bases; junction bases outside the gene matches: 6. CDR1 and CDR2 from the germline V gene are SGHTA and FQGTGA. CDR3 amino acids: CASSSIRDSGNTIYF. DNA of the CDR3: TGTGCCAGCAGCTCAATCCGGGACAGTGGAAACACCATATATTTT.

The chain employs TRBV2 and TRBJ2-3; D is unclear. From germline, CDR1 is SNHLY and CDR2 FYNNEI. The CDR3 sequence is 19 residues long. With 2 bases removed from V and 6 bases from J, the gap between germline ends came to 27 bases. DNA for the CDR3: TGTGCCAGCAGTGAACGCAACTTTGGGTATTCTCGTCTAGGGGATACGCAGTATTTT. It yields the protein CASSERNFGYSRLGDTQYF.

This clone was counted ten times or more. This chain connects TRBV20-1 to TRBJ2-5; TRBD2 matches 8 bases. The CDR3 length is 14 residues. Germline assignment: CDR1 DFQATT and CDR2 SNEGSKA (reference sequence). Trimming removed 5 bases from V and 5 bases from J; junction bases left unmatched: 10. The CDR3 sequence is CSASIAGRGETQYF. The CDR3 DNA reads TGCAGTGCTTCAATAGCGGGAAGGGGGGAGACCCAGTACTTC.

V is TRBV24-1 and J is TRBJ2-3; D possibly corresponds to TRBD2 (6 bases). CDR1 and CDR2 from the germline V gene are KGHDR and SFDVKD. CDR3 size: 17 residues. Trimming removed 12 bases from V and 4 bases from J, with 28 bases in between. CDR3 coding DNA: TGTGCCTACAGTGGGCGGCCTTCACTAGCCGGATCAGATACGCAGTATTTT. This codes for CAYSGRPSLAGSDTQYF.

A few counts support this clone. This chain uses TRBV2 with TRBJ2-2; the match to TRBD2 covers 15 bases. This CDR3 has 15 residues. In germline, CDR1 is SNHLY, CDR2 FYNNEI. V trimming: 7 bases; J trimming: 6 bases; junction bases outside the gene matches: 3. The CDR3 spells CASKRTSGGAGELFF. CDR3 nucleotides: TGTGCCAGCAAACGGACTAGCGGGGGGGCCGGGGAGCTGTTTTTT. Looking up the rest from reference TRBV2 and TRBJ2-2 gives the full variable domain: EPEVTQTPSHQVTQMGQEVILRCVPISNHLYFYWYRQILGQKVEFLVSFYNNEISEKSEIFDDQFSVERPDGSNFTLKIRSTKLEDSAMYFCASKRTSGGAGELFFGEGSRLTVL.

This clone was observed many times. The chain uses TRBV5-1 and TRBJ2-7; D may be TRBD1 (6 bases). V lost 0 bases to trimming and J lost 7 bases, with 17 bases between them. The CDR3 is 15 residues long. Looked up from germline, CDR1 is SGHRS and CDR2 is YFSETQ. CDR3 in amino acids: CASSLAFVQGQEQYF. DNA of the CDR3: TGCGCCAGCAGCTTGGCATTTGTTCAGGGGCAAGAGCAGTACTTC. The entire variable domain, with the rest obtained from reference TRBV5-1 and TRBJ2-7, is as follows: KAGVTQTPRYLIKTRGQQVTLSCSPISGHRSVSWYQQTPGQGLQFLFEYFSETQRNKGNFPGRFSGRQFSNSRSEMNVSTLELGDSALYLCASSLAFVQGQEQYFGPGTRLTVT.

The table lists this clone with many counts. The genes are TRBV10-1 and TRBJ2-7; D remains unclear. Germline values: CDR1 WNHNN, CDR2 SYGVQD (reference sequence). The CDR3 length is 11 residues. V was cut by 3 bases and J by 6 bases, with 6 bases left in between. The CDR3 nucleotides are TGCGCCAGCAGTGAAGGGTTCGAGCAGTACTTC. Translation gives CASSEGFEQYF.

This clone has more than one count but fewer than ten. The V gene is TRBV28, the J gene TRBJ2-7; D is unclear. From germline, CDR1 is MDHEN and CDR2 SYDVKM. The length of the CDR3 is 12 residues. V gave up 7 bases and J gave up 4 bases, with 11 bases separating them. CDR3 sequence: CASIRMGYEQYF. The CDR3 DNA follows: TGTGCCAGCATCCGTATGGGGTACGAGCAGTACTTC.

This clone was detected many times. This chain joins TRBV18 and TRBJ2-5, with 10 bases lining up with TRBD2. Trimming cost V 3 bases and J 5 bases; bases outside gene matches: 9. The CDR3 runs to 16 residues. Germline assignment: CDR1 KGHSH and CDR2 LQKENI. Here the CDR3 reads CASSPGAGGPVETQYF. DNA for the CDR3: TGTGCCAGCTCACCCGGAGCGGGAGGGCCGGTGGAGACCCAGTACTTC.